This T cell receptor beta chain comes out of a study of control samples from healthy donors and cancer patients. Profiled with immunoSEQ multiplex PCR; TCRdb holds only in-frame clones, not every one. The sample includes approximately 170,000 clones, around nine tenths of them seen just once. The TCR comes from a woman younger than 45 in good health. Sequencing was carried out using blood.

CDR3 sequence reads: CASSQEPLYEQYF. The CDR3 DNA reads TGCGCCAGCAGCCAAGAGCCCCTCTACGAGCAGTACTTC. The chain carries TRBV4-1 and TRBJ2-7; unclear D gene. Trimming took off 0 bases at V and 3 bases at J, with 6 bases between the two ends. This CDR3 region has 13 residues. Germline lookup yields CDR1 MGHRA and CDR2 YSYEKL.